This entry concerns a single T cell receptor beta chain. Its matching antigen is unknown. This CDR3 has 17 amino acids. The ends lost 1 base at V and 4 bases at J; junction bases unmatched: 11. Germline CDR1 SGDLS, CDR2 YYNGEE. Only in-frame clones appear in the TCRdb table, and some are missing; sequencing was by immunoSEQ multiplex PCR. The sample consists of roughly 330,000 clones, 87% of them appearing once. This sample stems from a study of cytomegalovirus exposure and HLA in healthy donors. Points from the study as a whole: It was approximately 150 TCR beta chains that were listed as cytomegalovirus-associated.

This receptor was identified in a woman younger than 45 in good health and CMV-seropositive. Sequenced sample: PBMCs. The rearrangement uses TRBV9 and TRBJ1-1; TRBD1 matches 9 bases. CDR3 residues: CASSVFPSQGAPTEAFF. DNA of the CDR3: TGTGCCAGCAGCGTATTTCCCTCACAGGGGGCGCCCACTGAAGCTTTCTTT.